This TCR beta chain came from a study of CD8+CD57+ T cells in acquired aplastic anemia. Patients picked for sequencing had shown CD8+CD57+ cell expansion detected by flow cytometry. Germline CDR1 and CDR2: PRHDT and FYEKMQ (reference sequence). Trimming stripped 4 bases from V and 8 bases from J, with 18 bases between. The CDR3 length is 15 residues. Both TCR beta VDJ combination and CDR3 sequence profiling were carried out. Genomic DNA was the template for this profiling. TCRdb re-called the reads through MiXCR, storing one row per CDR3 protein. The sample lists 150,000 to 200,000 distinct CDR3 sequences, 40% to 60% occurring once. There are many counts of this clonotype.

The material sequenced was sorted CD4+, CD8+, or CD8+CD57+ T cells (not recorded which) from PBMCs. The TCR was taken from a human donor with aplastic anemia. The chain couples TRBV13 to TRBJ2-1; D possibly corresponds to TRBD2 (6 bases). DNA for the CDR3: TGTGCCAGCAGCTCTCAGACTAGTATCGGCGATGAGCAGTTCTTC. Amino acid sequence: CASSSQTSIGDEQFF.